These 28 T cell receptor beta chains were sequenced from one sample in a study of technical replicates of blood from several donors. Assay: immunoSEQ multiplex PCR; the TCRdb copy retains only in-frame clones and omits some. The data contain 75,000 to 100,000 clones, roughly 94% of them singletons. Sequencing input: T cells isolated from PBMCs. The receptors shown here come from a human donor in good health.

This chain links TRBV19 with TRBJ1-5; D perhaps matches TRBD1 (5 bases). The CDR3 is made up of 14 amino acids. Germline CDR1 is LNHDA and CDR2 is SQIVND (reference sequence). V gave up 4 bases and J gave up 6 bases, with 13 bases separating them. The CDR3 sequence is CASSSDGGAQPQHF. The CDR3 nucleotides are TGTGCCAGTAGTAGCGACGGAGGGGCTCAGCCCCAGCATTTT.

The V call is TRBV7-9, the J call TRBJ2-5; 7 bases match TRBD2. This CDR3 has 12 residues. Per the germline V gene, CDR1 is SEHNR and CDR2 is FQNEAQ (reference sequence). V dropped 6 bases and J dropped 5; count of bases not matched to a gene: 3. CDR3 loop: CASSAGGETQYF. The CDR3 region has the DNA TGTGCCAGCAGTGCCGGGGGGGAGACCCAGTACTTC.

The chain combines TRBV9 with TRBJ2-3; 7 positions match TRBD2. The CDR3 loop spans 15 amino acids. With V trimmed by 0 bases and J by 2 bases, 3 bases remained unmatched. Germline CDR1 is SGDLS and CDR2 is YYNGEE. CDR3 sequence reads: CASSVGGGFTDTQYF. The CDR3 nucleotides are TGTGCCAGCAGCGTAGGCGGGGGATTCACAGATACGCAGTATTTT.

CDR3 residues: CASSTPRGTGYGYTF. The CDR3 DNA reads as TGTGCCAGCAGCACCCCCAGGGGTACTGGCTATGGCTACACCTTC. The chain uses TRBV21-1 and TRBJ1-2; no DNA check was done on the table's D call, TRBD1. TRBV21-1 is a pseudogene. The CDR3 is made up of 15 amino acids.

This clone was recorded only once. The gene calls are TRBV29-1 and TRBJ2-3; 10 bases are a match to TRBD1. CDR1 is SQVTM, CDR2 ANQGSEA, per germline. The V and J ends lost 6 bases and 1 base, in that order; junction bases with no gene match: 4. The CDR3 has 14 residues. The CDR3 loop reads CSVTGTGGTDTQYF. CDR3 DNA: TGCAGCGTCACCGGGACAGGGGGCACAGATACGCAGTATTTT.

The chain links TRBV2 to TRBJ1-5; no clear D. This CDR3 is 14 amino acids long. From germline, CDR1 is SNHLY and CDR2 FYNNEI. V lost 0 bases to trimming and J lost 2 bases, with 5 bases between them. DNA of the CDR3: TGTGCCAGCAGTGAAGCGGCGGGCAATCAGCCCCAGCATTTT. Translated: CASSEAAGNQPQHF.

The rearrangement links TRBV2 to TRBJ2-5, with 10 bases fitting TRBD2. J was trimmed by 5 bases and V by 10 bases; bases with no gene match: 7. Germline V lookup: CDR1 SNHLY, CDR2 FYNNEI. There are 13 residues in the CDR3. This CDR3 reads CATKSGRAETQYF. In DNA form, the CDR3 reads TGTGCCACCAAGAGCGGGAGGGCCGAGACCCAGTACTTC.

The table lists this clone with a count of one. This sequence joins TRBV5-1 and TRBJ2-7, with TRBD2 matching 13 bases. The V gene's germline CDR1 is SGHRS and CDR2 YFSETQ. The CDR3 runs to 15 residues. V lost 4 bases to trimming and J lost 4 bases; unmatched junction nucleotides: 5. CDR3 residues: CASSPTSGRIYEQYF. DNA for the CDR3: TGCGCCAGCAGCCCGACTAGCGGGAGGATATACGAGCAGTACTTC.

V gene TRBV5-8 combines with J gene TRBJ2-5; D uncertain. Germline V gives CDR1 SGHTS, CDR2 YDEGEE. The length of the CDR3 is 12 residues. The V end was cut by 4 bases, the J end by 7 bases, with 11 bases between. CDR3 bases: TGTGCCAGCAGCCTGGAGTCGGGGACCCAGTACTTC. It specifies CASSLESGTQYF. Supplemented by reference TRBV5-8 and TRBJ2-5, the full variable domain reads EAGVTQSPTHLIKTRGQQATLRCSPISGHTSVYWYQQALGLGLQFLLWYDEGEERNRGNFPPRFSGRQFPNYSSELNVNALELEDSALYLCASSLESGTQYFGPGTRLLVL.

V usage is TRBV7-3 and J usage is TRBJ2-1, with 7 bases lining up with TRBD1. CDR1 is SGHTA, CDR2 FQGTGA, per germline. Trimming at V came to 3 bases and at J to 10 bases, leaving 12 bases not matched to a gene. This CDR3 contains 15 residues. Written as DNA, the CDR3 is TGTGCCAGCAGCTTTGATGAGGGGGCTGGGGTAGAGCAGTTCTTC. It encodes CASSFDEGAGVEQFF. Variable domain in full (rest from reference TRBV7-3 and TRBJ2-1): GAGVSQTPSNKVTEKGKYVELRCDPISGHTALYWYRQSLGQGPEFLIYFQGTGAADDSGLPNDRFFAVRPEGSVSTLKIQRTERGDSAVYLCASSFDEGAGVEQFFGPGTRLTVL.

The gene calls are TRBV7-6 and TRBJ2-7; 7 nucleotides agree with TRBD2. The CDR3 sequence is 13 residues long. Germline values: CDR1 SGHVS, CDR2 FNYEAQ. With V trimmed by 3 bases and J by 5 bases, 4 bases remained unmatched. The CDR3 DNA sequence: TGTGCCAGCAGCTTCTTGCGGGAGAACGAGCAGTACTTC. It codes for CASSFLRENEQYF.

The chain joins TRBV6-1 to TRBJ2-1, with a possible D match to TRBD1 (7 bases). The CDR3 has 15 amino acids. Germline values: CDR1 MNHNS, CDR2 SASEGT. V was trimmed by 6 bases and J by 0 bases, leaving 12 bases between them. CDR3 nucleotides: TGTGCCAGCAGGGCGGGGACAGACTCCTACAATGAGCAGTTCTTC. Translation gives CASRAGTDSYNEQFF.

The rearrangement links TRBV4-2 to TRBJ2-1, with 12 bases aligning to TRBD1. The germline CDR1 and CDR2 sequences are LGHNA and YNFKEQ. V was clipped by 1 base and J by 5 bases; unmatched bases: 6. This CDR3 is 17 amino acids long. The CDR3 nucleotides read TGTGCCAGCAGCCAAGTGGGGACAGGGGGCCTAAACAATGAGCAGTTCTTC. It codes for CASSQVGTGGLNNEQFF.

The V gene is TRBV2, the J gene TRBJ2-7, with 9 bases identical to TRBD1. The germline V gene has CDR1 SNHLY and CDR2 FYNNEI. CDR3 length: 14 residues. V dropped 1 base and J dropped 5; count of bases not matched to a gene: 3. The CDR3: CASSEGQGVDEQYF. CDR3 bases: TGTGCCAGCAGTGAAGGACAGGGGGTCGACGAGCAGTACTTC.

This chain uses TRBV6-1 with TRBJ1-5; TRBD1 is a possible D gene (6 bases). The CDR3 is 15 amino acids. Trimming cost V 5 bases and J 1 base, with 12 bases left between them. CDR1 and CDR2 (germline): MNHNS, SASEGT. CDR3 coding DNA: TGTGCCAGCAGTCCCGACAGGAGGAGCAATCAGCCCCAGCATTTT. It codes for CASSPDRRSNQPQHF.

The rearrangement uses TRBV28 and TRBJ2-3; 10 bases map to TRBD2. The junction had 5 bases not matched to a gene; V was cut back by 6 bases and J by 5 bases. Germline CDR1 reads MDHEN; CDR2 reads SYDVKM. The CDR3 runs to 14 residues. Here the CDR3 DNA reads TGTGCCAGCAGAAAACTAGCGGGGTTAGATACGCAGTATTTT. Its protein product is CASRKLAGLDTQYF.

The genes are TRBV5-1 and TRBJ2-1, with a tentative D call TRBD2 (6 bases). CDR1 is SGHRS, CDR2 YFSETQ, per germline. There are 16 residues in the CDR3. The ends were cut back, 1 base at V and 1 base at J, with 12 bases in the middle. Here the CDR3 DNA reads TGCGCCAGCAGCTTGTCCATCGGGAGTTCCTACAATGAGCAGTTCTTC. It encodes CASSLSIGSSYNEQFF.

The CDR3 DNA follows: TGTGCCAGCAGCACCCCCACGGGACAGGGAAACACCGGGGAGCTGTTTTTT. Protein sequence: CASSTPTGQGNTGELFF. V is TRBV7-3 and J is TRBJ2-2, with TRBD1 matching 9 bases. Trimming cost V 5 bases and J 2 bases; bases outside gene matches: 9. CDR1 SGHTA and CDR2 FQGTGA come from the germline V gene. This CDR3 contains 17 residues.

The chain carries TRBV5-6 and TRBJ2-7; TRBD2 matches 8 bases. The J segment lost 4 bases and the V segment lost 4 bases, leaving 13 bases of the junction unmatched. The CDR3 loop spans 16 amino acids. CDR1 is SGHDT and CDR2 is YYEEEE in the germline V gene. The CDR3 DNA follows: TGTGCCAGCAGCCCGAGCCAACTAGCGGTCGCTTACGAGCAGTACTTC. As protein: CASSPSQLAVAYEQYF.

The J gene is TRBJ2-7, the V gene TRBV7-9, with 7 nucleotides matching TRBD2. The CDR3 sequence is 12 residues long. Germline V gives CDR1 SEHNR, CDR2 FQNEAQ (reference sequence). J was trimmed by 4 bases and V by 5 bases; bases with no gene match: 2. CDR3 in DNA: TGTGCCAGCAGCGGGGACTATTACGAGCAGTACTTC. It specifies CASSGDYYEQYF. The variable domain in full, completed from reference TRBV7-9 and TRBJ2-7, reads DTGVSQNPRHKITKRGQNVTFRCDPISEHNRLYWYRQTLGQGPEFLTYFQNEAQLEKSRLLSDRFSAERPKGSFSTLEIQRTEQGDSAMYLCASSGDYYEQYFGPGTRLTVT.

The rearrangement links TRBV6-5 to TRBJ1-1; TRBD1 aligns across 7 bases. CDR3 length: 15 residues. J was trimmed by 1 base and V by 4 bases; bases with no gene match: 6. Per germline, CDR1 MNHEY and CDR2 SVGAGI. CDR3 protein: CASSSYRGRNTEAFF. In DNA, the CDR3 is TGTGCCAGCAGTTCTTACAGGGGACGGAACACTGAAGCTTTCTTT.

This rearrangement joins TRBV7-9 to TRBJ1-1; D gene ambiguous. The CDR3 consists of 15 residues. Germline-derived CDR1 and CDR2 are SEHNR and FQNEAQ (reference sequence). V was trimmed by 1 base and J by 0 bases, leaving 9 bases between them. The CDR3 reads CASSLDYGVNTEAFF. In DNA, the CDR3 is TGTGCCAGCAGCTTAGACTATGGCGTGAACACTGAAGCTTTCTTT.

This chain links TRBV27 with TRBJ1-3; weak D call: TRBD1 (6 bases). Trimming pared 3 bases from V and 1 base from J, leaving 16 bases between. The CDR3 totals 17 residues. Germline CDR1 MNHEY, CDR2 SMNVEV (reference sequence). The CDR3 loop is CASSFSGGFNSGNTIYF. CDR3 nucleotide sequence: TGTGCCAGCAGTTTTTCGGGGGGCTTCAATTCTGGAAACACCATATATTTT.

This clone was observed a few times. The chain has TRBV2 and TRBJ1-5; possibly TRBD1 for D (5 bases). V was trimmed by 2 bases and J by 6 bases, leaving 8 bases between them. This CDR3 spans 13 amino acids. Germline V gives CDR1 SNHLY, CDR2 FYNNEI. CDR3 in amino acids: CASSEQGGQPQHF. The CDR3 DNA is TGTGCCAGCAGTGAACAGGGAGGTCAGCCCCAGCATTTT.

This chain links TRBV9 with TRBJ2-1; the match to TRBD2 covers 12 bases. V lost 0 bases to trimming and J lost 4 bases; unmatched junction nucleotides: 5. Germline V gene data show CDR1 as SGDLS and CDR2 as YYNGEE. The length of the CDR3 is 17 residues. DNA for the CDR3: TGTGCCAGCAGCGTAGCGCCTAGCGGGAGGGATTACAATGAGCAGTTCTTC. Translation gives CASSVAPSGRDYNEQFF.

The CDR3 coding sequence is TGCGCCAGCAGCCAGGTAGCGGGAGGCACAGATACGCAGTATTTT. Protein: CASSQVAGGTDTQYF. The chain combines TRBV4-1 with TRBJ2-3; TRBD2 aligns across 9 bases. The CDR3 is 15 amino acids. V was pared by 3 bases and J by 1 base, with 2 bases of the junction left unmatched. Per germline, CDR1 MGHRA and CDR2 YSYEKL.

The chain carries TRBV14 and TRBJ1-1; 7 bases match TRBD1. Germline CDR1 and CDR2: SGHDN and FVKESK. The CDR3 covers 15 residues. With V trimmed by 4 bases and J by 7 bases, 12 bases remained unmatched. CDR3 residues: CASSPIRGTALEAFF. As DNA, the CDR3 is TGTGCCAGCAGCCCTATCAGGGGGACCGCCCTTGAAGCTTTCTTT.

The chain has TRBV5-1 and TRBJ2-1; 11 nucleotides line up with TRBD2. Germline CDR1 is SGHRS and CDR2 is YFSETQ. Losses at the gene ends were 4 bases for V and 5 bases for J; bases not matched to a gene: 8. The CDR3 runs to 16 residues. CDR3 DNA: TGCGCCAGCAGCACCATACTAGCGGGAGTTAACAATGAGCAGTTCTTC. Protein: CASSTILAGVNNEQFF.